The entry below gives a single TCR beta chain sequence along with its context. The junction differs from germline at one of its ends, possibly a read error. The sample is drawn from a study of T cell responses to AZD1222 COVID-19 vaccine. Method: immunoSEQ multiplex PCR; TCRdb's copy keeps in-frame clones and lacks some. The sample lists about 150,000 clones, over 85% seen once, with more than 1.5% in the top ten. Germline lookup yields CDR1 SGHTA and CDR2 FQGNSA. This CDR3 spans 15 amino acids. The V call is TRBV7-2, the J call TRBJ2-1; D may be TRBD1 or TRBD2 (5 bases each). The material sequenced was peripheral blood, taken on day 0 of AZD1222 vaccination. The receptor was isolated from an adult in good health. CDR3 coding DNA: TGCGCCAGGGCGGACCGGGACCCGGACGACAATGAGCAGTTCTTC. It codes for CARADRDPDDNEQFF.